This TCR beta chain was obtained from a study of blood T cell repertoires in COVID-19. Overall study: Some COVID-19 samples were acute and others convalescent; all came from the United States, Italy and Spain.

Germline lookup yields CDR1 SQVTM and CDR2 ANQGSEA. The CDR3 is 15 residues long. The V segment lost 2 bases and the J segment 3 bases; nucleotides outside the gene matches: 4. In the authors' workflow: From reference gene primer amplification, estimates of nucleated cell counts were derived. Sequencing was performed with immunoSEQ multiplex PCR; in TCRdb, only in-frame clones are kept and a portion is missing. The DNA was the basis for D and trimming; V, J and clone size are from that table. The table has fewer than 130,000 clones, about 85% seen once. The specimen was peripheral blood. The origin of this receptor is a human donor in a cohort sampled during active COVID-19. The chain is built from TRBV29-1 and TRBJ2-3; 11 nucleotides align to TRBD2. CDR3 sequence: CSVEIAGGPTDTQYF. CDR3 in DNA: TGCAGCGTTGAAATAGCGGGAGGGCCGACAGATACGCAGTATTTT.